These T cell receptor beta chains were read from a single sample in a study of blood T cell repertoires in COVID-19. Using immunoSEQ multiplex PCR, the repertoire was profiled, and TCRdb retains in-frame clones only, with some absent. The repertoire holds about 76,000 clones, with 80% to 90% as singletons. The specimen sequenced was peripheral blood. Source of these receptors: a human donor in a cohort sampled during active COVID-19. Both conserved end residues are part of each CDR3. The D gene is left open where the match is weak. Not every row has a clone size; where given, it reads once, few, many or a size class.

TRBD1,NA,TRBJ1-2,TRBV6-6,CASSYNRGLEGYTF,TGTGCCAGCAGTTATAATAGGGGGCTTGAGGGCTACACCTTC
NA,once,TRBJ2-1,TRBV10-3,CAISTGALNEQFF,TGTGCCATCAGTACGGGAGCGCTCAATGAGCAGTTCTTC
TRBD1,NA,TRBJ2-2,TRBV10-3,CAISARQGNTGELFF,TGTGCCATCAGTGCAAGACAGGGGAACACCGGGGAGCTGTTTTTT
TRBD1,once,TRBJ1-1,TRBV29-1,CSVATGYLDTEAFF,TGCAGCGTAGCGACAGGGTATTTGGACACTGAAGCTTTCTTT
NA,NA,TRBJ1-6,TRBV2,CASSEAGPESPLHF,TGTGCCAGCAGTGAGGCAGGGCCGGAGTCACCCCTCCACTTT
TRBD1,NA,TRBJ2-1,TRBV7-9,CATPSQGPQGYNEQFF,TGTGCCACCCCGTCCCAGGGGCCACAGGGGTACAATGAGCAGTTCTTC
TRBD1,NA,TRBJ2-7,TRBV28,CASSLFYRGDEQYF,TGTGCCAGCAGTTTATTTTACAGGGGGGACGAGCAGTACTTC
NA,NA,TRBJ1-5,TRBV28,CASSFRGQPQHF,TGTGCCAGCAGTTTCAGGGGTCAGCCCCAGCATTTT
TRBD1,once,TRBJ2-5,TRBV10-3,CAISVRGQGAWETQYF,TGTGCCATCAGCGTAAGGGGACAGGGGGCTTGGGAGACCCAGTACTTC
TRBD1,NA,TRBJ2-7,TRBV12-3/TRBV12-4,CASRDRISYEQYF,TGTGCCAGCAGGGACAGGATTTCCTACGAGCAGTACTTC
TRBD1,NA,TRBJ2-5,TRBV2,CASSHRGLMGETQYF,TGTGCCAGCAGTCACAGGGGGCTTATGGGGGAGACCCAGTACTTC
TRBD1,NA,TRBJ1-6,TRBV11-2,CASSLGGQGYNSPLHF,TGTGCCAGCAGCCTAGGGGGACAGGGCTATAATTCACCCCTCCACTTT
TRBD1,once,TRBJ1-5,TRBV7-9,CASSFGTAVNQPQHF,TGTGCCAGCAGCTTCGGGACAGCGGTTAATCAGCCCCAGCATTTT
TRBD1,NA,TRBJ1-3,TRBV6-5,CASSSDRLFSGNTIYF,TGTGCCAGCAGTTCGGACAGGCTGTTCTCTGGAAACACCATATATTTT
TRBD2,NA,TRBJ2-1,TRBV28,CASTKIASGRRTSSYNEQFF,TGTGCCAGCACCAAGATCGCTAGCGGGAGGCGAACTAGCTCCTACAATGAGCAGTTCTTC
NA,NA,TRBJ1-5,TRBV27,CASSFSSGQPQHF,TGTGCCAGCAGTTTTAGCAGCGGCCAGCCCCAGCATTTT
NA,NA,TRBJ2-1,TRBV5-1,CASSFAPPGYNEQFF,TGCGCCAGCAGCTTTGCCCCTCCGGGCTACAATGAGCAGTTCTTC
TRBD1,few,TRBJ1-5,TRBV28,CASSLGLTGGDQPQHF,TGTGCCAGCAGTTTAGGCTTGACAGGGGGCGATCAGCCCCAGCATTTT
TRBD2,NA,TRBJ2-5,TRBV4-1,CASSEGTSVETQYF,TGCGCCAGCAGCGAAGGGACTAGCGTGGAGACCCAGTACTTC
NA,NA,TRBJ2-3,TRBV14,CASSHEQGWGDTQYF,TGTGCCAGCAGCCACGAACAGGGCTGGGGCGATACGCAGTATTTT
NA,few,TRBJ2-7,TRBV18,CASSPRLYEQYF,TGTGCCAGCTCACCACGACTTTACGAGCAGTACTTC
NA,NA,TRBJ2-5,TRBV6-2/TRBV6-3,CASSQSRQETQYF,TGTGCCAGCAGCCAATCGAGACAAGAGACCCAGTACTTC
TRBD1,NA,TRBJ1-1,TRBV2,CASSEEDREAEAFF,TGTGCCAGCAGTGAGGAGGACAGGGAAGCTGAAGCTTTCTTT
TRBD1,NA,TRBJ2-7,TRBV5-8,CASIGITGGYEQYF,TGTGCCAGCATCGGCATAACAGGGGGCTACGAGCAGTACTTC
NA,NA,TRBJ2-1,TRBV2,CAASIYNEQFF,TGTGCCGCCAGTATCTACAATGAGCAGTTCTTC
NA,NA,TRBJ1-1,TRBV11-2,CASRGLGRQMNTEAFF,TGTGCCAGCAGAGGATTGGGCCGCCAGATGAACACTGAAGCTTTCTTT
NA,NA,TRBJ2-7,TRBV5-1,CASSLGGTWNEQYF,TGCGCCAGCAGCTTGGGTGGGACATGGAACGAGCAGTACTTC
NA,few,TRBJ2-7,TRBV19,CASSVRGSSYEQYF,TGTGCCAGTAGTGTCAGGGGTTCGTCCTACGAGCAGTACTTC
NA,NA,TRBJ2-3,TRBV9,CASSVDGGSTDTQYF,TGTGCCAGCAGCGTAGACGGGGGTAGCACAGATACGCAGTATTTT
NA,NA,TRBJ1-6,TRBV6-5,CASRRGGSPLHF,TGTGCCAGCAGAAGGGGGGGTTCACCCCTCCACTTT
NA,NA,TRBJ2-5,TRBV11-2,CASSLVRGIETQYF,TGTGCCAGCAGCTTAGTCCGGGGGATAGAGACCCAGTACTTC
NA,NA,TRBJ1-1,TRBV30,CAWSVGFMNTEAFF,TGTGCCTGGAGTGTCGGGTTCATGAACACTGAAGCTTTCTTT
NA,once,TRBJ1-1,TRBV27,CASSFTGTEAFF,TGTGCCAGCAGTTTTACAGGTACTGAAGCTTTCTTT
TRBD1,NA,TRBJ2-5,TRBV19,CASSTGQGALPETQYF,TGTGCCAGTAGTACAGGACAGGGGGCCCTCCCAGAGACCCAGTACTTC
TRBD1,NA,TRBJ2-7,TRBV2,CASSATTGGEQYF,TGTGCCAGCAGCGCCACGACAGGGGGCGAGCAGTACTTC
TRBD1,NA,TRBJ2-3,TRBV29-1,CSVRQGGTDTQYF,TGCAGCGTTAGACAGGGGGGCACAGATACGCAGTATTTT
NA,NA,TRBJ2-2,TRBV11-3,CASSGGAGLLGELFF,TGTGCCAGCAGCGGAGGGGCTGGTCTTCTAGGGGAGCTGTTTTTT
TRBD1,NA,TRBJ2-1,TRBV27,CASSLQGAAYNEQFF,TGTGCCAGCAGTTTACAGGGGGCAGCCTACAATGAGCAGTTCTTC
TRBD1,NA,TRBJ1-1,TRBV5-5,CASSEASGTVNTEAFF,TGTGCCAGCAGCGAGGCTTCCGGGACAGTGAACACTGAAGCTTTCTTT
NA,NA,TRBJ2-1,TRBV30,CAWSRGGEQFF,TGTGCCTGGAGTAGGGGGGGTGAGCAGTTCTTC
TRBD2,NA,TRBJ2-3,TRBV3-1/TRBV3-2,CASSQGTSGRIDTQYF,TGTGCCAGCAGCCAAGGGACTAGCGGGAGGATAGATACGCAGTATTTT
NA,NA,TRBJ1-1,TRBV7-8,CASSFRGGLEAFF,TGTGCCAGCAGCTTTAGGGGGGGGTTAGAAGCTTTCTTT
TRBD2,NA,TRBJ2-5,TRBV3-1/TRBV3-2,CASSQTLGTSEETQYF,TGTGCCAGCAGCCAAACCCTCGGGACTAGCGAAGAGACCCAGTACTTC
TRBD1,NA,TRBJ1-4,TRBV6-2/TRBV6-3,CASSYSSTTGTHEKLFF,TGTGCCAGCAGTTACTCCAGTACGACAGGGACCCATGAAAAACTGTTTTTT
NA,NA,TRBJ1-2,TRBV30,CAWRREPRPGYTF,TGTGCCTGGAGGAGGGAACCGCGGCCTGGCTACACCTTC
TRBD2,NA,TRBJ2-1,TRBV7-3,CASSSSGGLYNEQFF,TGTGCCAGCAGCTCCAGCGGGGGGCTTTACAATGAGCAGTTCTTC
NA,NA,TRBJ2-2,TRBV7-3,CASSLLGLANTGELFF,TGTGCCAGCAGCTTACTGGGACTCGCGAACACCGGGGAGCTGTTTTTT
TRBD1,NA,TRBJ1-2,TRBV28,CASRSPHRGYGYTF,TGTGCCAGCAGGAGCCCCCACAGGGGCTATGGCTACACCTTC